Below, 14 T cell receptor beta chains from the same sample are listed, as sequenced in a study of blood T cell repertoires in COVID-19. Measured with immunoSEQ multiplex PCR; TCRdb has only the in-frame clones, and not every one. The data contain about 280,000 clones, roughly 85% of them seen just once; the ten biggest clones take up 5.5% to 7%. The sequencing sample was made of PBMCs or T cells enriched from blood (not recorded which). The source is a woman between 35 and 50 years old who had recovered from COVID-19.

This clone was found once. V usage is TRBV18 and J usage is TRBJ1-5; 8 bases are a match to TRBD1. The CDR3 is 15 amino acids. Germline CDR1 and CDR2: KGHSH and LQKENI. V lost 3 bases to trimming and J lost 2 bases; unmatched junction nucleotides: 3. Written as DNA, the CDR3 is TGTGCCAGCTCACCTTCGGACAGGGGCAATCAGCCCCAGCATTTT. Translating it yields CASSPSDRGNQPQHF.

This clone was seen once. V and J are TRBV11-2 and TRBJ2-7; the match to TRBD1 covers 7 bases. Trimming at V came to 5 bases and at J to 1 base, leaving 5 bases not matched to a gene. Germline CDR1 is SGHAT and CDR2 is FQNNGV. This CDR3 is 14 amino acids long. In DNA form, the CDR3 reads TGTGCCAGCAGCAGACAGGGTAGTTCCTACGAGCAGTACTTC. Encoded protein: CASSRQGSSYEQYF.

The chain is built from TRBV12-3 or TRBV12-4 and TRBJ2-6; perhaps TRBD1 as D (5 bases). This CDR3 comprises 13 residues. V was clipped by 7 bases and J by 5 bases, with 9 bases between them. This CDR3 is CASKGARANVLTF. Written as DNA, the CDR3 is TGTGCCAGCAAAGGGGCCCGGGCCAACGTCCTGACTTTC.

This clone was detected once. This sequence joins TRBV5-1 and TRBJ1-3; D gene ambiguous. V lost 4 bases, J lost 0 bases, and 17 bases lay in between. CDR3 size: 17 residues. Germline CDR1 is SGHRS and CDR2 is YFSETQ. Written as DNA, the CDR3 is TGCGCCAGCAGCGCCCTCGTGGGCCCGAGCTCTGGAAACACCATATATTTT. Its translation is CASSALVGPSSGNTIYF.

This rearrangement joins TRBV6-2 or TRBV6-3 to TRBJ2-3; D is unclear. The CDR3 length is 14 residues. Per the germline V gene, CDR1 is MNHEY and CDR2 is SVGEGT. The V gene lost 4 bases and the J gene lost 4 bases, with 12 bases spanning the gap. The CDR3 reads CASSFPMEPDTQYF. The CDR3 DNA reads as TGTGCCAGCAGTTTCCCGATGGAGCCAGATACGCAGTATTTT.

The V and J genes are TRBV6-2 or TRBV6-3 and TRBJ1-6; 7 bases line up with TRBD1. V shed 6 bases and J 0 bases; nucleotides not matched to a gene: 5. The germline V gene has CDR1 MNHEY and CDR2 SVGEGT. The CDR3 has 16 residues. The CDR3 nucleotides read TGTGCCAGCAGCCGGGACAGTTTCTCCTATAATTCACCCCTCCACTTT. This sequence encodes CASSRDSFSYNSPLHF.

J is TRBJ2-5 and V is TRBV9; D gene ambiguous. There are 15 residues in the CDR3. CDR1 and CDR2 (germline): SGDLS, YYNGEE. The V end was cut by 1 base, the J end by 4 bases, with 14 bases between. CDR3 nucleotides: TGTGCCAGCAGCGTAAGTACTCACCACGCAGAGACCCAGTACTTC. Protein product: CASSVSTHHAETQYF.

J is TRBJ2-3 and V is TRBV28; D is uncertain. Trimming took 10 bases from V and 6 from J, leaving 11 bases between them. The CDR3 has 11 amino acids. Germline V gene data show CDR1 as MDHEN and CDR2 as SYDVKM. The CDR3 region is CAISSRDTQYF. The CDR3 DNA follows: TGTGCCATTAGCTCTCGGGATACGCAGTATTTT.

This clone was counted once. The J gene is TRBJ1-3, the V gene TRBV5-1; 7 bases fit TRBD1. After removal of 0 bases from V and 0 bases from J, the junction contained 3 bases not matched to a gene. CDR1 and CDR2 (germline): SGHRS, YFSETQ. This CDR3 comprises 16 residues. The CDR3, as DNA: TGCGCCAGCAGCTTGGTAGAGGGGGCCTCTGGAAACACCATATATTTT. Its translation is CASSLVEGASGNTIYF.

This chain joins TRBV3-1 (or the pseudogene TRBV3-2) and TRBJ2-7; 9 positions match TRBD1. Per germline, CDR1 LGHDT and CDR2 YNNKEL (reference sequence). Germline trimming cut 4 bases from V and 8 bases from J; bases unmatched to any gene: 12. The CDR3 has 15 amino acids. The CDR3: CASSPFSGTGSQQYF. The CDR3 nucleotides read TGTGCCAGCAGCCCCTTTTCCGGGACAGGGAGTCAGCAGTACTTC.

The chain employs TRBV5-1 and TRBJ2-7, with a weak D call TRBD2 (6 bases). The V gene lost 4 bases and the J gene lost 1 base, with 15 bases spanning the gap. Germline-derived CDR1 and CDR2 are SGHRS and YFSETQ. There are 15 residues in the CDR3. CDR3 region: CASSPRGGPSYEQYF. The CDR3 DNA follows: TGCGCCAGCAGCCCCAGAGGAGGGCCGTCCTACGAGCAGTACTTC.

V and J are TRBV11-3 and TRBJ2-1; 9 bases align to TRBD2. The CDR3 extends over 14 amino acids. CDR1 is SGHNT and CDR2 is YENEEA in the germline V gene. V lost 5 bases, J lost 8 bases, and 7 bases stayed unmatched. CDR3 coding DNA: TGTGCCAGCAGCCTTCTTAGCGGGAGCTATGAGCAGTTCTTC. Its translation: CASSLLSGSYEQFF. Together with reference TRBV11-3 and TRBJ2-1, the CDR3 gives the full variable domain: EAGVVQSPRYKIIEKKQPVAFWCNPISGHNTLYWYLQNLGQGPELLIRYENEEAVDDSQLPKDRFSAERLKGVDSTLKIQPAELGDSAVYLCASSLLSGSYEQFFGPGTRLTVL.

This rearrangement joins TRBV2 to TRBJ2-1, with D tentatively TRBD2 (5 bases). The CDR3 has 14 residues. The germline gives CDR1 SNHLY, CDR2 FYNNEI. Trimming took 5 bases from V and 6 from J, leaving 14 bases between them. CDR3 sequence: CASSRAGRTNEQFF. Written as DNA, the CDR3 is TGTGCCAGCAGTAGGGCGGGCCGGACCAATGAGCAGTTCTTC.

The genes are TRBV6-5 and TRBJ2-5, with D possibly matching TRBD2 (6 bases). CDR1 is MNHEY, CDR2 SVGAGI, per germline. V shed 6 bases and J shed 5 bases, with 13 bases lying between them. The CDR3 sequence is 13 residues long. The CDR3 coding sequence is TGTGCCAGCAGCATCATAGGAGGGGAGACCCAGTACTTC. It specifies CASSIIGGETQYF.